Listed below are T cell receptor beta chains from one sample, sequenced in a study of Ad26.COV2.S vaccination and SARS-CoV-2 variants. Clones were sequenced by immunoSEQ multiplex PCR, and TCRdb holds only the in-frame ones, with some missing. This sample yields around 400,000 clones, of which about nine tenths are seen a single time; 12% belongs to the top ten. The sequencing used peripheral blood, collected in a trial of Ad26.COV2.S vaccine versus placebo. The receptors derive from a person aged 18 to 65 who received the Ad26.COV2.S COVID-19 vaccine or a placebo. CDR3s include the opening cysteine and the closing phenylalanine or tryptophan. The D gene is left open where the match is weak. Clone size is stated in some rows and not others, as once, few, many or a class when expanded.

DNA: TGTGCCAGCAGTCGGACAGGCGTTGGGGAAAAACTGTTTTTT
CDR3: CASSRTGVGEKLFF
J: TRBJ1-4
size: -
V: TRBV28
D: TRBD1

DNA: TGTGCCAGTATGACCGGGACAGGGGGCGCGCAGCCCCAGCATTTT
CDR3: CASMTGTGGAQPQHF
J: TRBJ1-5
size: -
V: TRBV19
D: TRBD1

DNA: TGTGCCAGCAGTGAGATGGGGTGGGGAGGGACTGAAGCTTTCTTT
CDR3: CASSEMGWGGTEAFF
J: TRBJ1-1
size: -
V: TRBV6-1
D: -

DNA: TGTGCCAGCAGTTCCGGGGCTCCAAGGGGCTACACCTTC
CDR3: CASSSGAPRGYTF
J: TRBJ1-2
size: -
V: TRBV28
D: -

DNA: TGTGCCAGCAGTTTATTCCGTAGCGGGAGGAGGAATGAGCAGTTCTTC
CDR3: CASSLFRSGRRNEQFF
J: TRBJ2-1
size: -
V: TRBV28
D: TRBD2

DNA: TGTGCCAGCAGCCAAGGGCTAGCGGGAGTTTACGAGCAGTACTTC
CDR3: CASSQGLAGVYEQYF
J: TRBJ2-7
size: once
V: TRBV14
D: TRBD2

DNA: TGTGCCAGCAGCTTAGCCGGTAGCCACGAGCAGTACTTC
CDR3: CASSLAGSHEQYF
J: TRBJ2-7
size: few
V: TRBV7-2
D: -

DNA: TGTGCCAGTAGTATGGGGAAGGGGTACGAGCAGTACTTC
CDR3: CASSMGKGYEQYF
J: TRBJ2-7
size: -
V: TRBV19
D: -

DNA: TGCGCCAGCAGCCAAGGGCAGGGGCCCCCCGGGGAGCTGTTTTTT
CDR3: CASSQGQGPPGELFF
J: TRBJ2-2
size: -
V: TRBV4-3
D: -

DNA: TGCGCCAGCAGCCAATGGGACAGGGGGAACGAGGGCTACACCTTC
CDR3: CASSQWDRGNEGYTF
J: TRBJ1-2
size: -
V: TRBV4-1
D: TRBD1

DNA: TGTGCCATCAGTGAGTCCACTAGCGGAGCCTACAATGAGCAGTTCTTC
CDR3: CAISESTSGAYNEQFF
J: TRBJ2-1
size: -
V: TRBV10-3
D: TRBD2

DNA: TGTGCCAGCAGCTCGACCGGGACTAGCAGGGACGAGCAGTACTTC
CDR3: CASSSTGTSRDEQYF
J: TRBJ2-7
size: -
V: TRBV7-9
D: TRBD2

DNA: TGTGCCAGCAGGCCCGACTTAGGCGGGGCCAACGTCCTGACTTTC
CDR3: CASRPDLGGANVLTF
J: TRBJ2-6
size: -
V: TRBV7-8
D: -

DNA: TGCGCCAGCAGCCCCTCCCCGGGGCGGAACACTGAAGCTTTCTTT
CDR3: CASSPSPGRNTEAFF
J: TRBJ1-1
size: -
V: TRBV5-1
D: -

DNA: TGTGCCAGCAGTTACGGGCAGGGGGACTATGGCTACACCTTC
CDR3: CASSYGQGDYGYTF
J: TRBJ1-2
size: -
V: TRBV6-5
D: TRBD1

DNA: TGTGCCAGCAGCGACTGGGACAGGGGGAACACAGATACGCAGTATTTT
CDR3: CASSDWDRGNTDTQYF
J: TRBJ2-3
size: -
V: TRBV5-6
D: TRBD1

DNA: TGTGCCAGCAGCCAAGTGGCTCGACCTGAAGCTTTCTTT
CDR3: CASSQVARPEAFF
J: TRBJ1-1
size: once
V: TRBV14
D: -

DNA: TGCAGCGTCGGGACAGGGGCATTATCTGAAGCTTTCTTT
CDR3: CSVGTGALSEAFF
J: TRBJ1-1
size: -
V: TRBV29-1
D: TRBD1

DNA: TGTGCCACCAGCAGAGAGTCACAGGGGGCAAGATACATTCAGTACTTC
CDR3: CATSRESQGARYIQYF
J: TRBJ2-4
size: -
V: TRBV15
D: TRBD1

DNA: TGTGCCAGCAGTTCCCCCGGGACTAGCGGGAGCTCCTACAATGAGCAGTTCTTC
CDR3: CASSSPGTSGSSYNEQFF
J: TRBJ2-1
size: once
V: TRBV6-2/TRBV6-3
D: TRBD2

DNA: TGTGCCAGCAGTGAAGCGTCGGGGCGTCAGCCCCAGCATTTT
CDR3: CASSEASGRQPQHF
J: TRBJ1-5
size: -
V: TRBV2
D: -

DNA: TGTGCCAGCAGATCCGGGACTTTCCAAGAGACCCAGTACTTC
CDR3: CASRSGTFQETQYF
J: TRBJ2-5
size: -
V: TRBV3-1/TRBV3-2
D: -

DNA: TGTGCCAGCCGGAACAGGGGCTCCTACGAGCAGTACTTC
CDR3: CASRNRGSYEQYF
J: TRBJ2-7
size: -
V: TRBV7-2
D: TRBD1

DNA: TGTGCCAGCAGTTTCGGGGGGAACACCGGGGAGCTGTTTTTT
CDR3: CASSFGGNTGELFF
J: TRBJ2-2
size: -
V: TRBV28
D: -

DNA: TGTGCCAGCAGTGAGGTAGGGTCCCCAGAGACCCAGTACTTC
CDR3: CASSEVGSPETQYF
J: TRBJ2-5
size: once
V: TRBV2
D: -